A selection of T cell receptor beta chains follows, all from one sample in a study of early T cells in non-severe SARS-CoV-2 infection. TCRdb independently ran MiXCR on the 5' RACE reads; one entry per CDR3 protein. Among fewer than 30,000 distinct CDR3 sequences listed, about 4.2% were seen once. Sequenced: whole blood. Source of these receptors: an adult who was a healthcare worker with PCR-confirmed SARS-CoV-2 infection or an uninfected control (not recorded which). CDR3s include the opening cysteine and the closing phenylalanine or tryptophan. Fields, in order: D gene, J gene, clone size, V gene, CDR3 DNA, CDR3 protein. D genes are given only for firm matches. A clone size is listed for some rows: how often the clone was seen (once, few, many), or a class if it is expanded.

NA,TRBJ2-2,few,TRBV5-8,TGTGCCAGCAGCTTTCCAGCGAACACCGGGGAGCTGTTTTTT,CASSFPANTGELFF
TRBD1,TRBJ1-2,few,TRBV30,TGTGCCTGGAACCGACAGGGTACGGGCTACACCTTC,CAWNRQGTGYTF
NA,TRBJ2-7,many,TRBV11-2,TGTGCCAGCAGCCGGGACCGCTGGGGATTGGAGCAGTACTTC,CASSRDRWGLEQYF
TRBD1,TRBJ2-5,many,TRBV28,TGTGCCACCGAGACAGGGTGGGAGACCCAGTACTTC,CATETGWETQYF
TRBD2,TRBJ2-1,many,TRBV11-2,TGTGCCGCTCGTCGGGCTAGCGGGAGACATGAGCAGTTCTTC,CAARRASGRHEQFF
NA,TRBJ2-7,many,TRBV27,TGTGCCAGCAGTTCCGCCCGGGGGACACCCACGTCCTACGAGCAGTACTTC,CASSSARGTPTSYEQYF
NA,TRBJ1-1,many,TRBV5-1,TGCGCCAGCAGCTGGGGAGGCCTGAACACTGAAGCTTTCTTT,CASSWGGLNTEAFF
TRBD1,TRBJ1-1,many,TRBV18,TGTGCCAGCTCACCCCTGGGACAGGACACTGAAGCTTTCTTT,CASSPLGQDTEAFF
TRBD2,TRBJ2-3,many,TRBV6-1,TGTGCCAGCAGTGAAATGCTAGGAGCGGGGCGCACAGATACGCAGTATTTT,CASSEMLGAGRTDTQYF
NA,TRBJ1-6,NA,TRBV5-1,TGCGCCAGCAGCTTGGCAGGCCTAGGGAATTCACCCCTCCACTTT,CASSLAGLGNSPLHF
NA,TRBJ2-1,many,TRBV9,TGTGCCAGCAGCGTAGAGGGGGGCGCCTACAATGAGCAGTTCTTC,CASSVEGGAYNEQFF
NA,TRBJ2-1,medium-sized,TRBV7-2,TGTGCCAGCAGCCGCACTAGCTATGAGCAGTTCTTC,CASSRTSYEQFF
TRBD1,TRBJ2-2,many,TRBV5-5,TGTGCCAGCAGCTTGGCGTCAGGGGGGAACACCGGGGAGCTGTTTTTT,CASSLASGGNTGELFF
TRBD1,TRBJ2-1,many,TRBV19,TGTGCCAGTAGTATACCACGGGGACAGGGGGCAGGATTTGAGCAGTTCTTC,CASSIPRGQGAGFEQFF
NA,TRBJ2-7,many,TRBV5-1,TGCGCCAGCAGCTTCGAGGCGGAGCCCTACGAGCAGTACTTC,CASSFEAEPYEQYF
TRBD1,TRBJ2-5,many,TRBV20-1,TGCAGTGCTCACAGGGGGTCAGAGACCCAGTACTTC,CSAHRGSETQYF
NA,TRBJ2-2,NA,TRBV3-1,TGTGCCAGCAGCCAAGTTAAGATGGCCGGGGAGCTGTTTTTT,CASSQVKMAGELFF
NA,TRBJ1-5,NA,TRBV11-2,TGTGCCAGCAGCTTAGGGGGTTATCAGCCCCAGCATTTT,CASSLGGYQPQHF
NA,TRBJ1-3,many,TRBV7-6,TGTGCCAGCAGCTTGCGAGACGGAAACACCATATATTTT,CASSLRDGNTIYF
NA,TRBJ2-2,many,TRBV7-8,TGTGCCAGCAGCTTCGAAGGCGGGGAGCTGTTTTTT,CASSFEGGELFF
NA,TRBJ1-4,many,TRBV2,TGTGCCACAGGGACCGCCCGAAAAGAGGAAAAACTGTTTTTT,CATGTARKEEKLFF
TRBD2,TRBJ2-3,NA,TRBV7-6,TGTGCCAGCAGCCCCATTCTTAGCGGGAGTGATACGCAGTATTTT,CASSPILSGSDTQYF
NA,TRBJ2-3,few,TRBV12-3/TRBV12-4,TGTGCCAGCAGTCTCTTCGATGCATTTGTAGATACGCAGTATTTT,CASSLFDAFVDTQYF
TRBD1,TRBJ2-7,once,TRBV5-6,TGTGCCAGCAGCTTGTACAGGGGGCGGGAGCAGTACTTC,CASSLYRGREQYF
NA,TRBJ2-5,many,TRBV20-1,TGCAGTGCTTATGGTAGAAAGACTCAAGAGACCCAGTACTTC,CSAYGRKTQETQYF
NA,TRBJ2-7,NA,TRBV11-2,TGTGCCACCGGGTCACAAATCGAGCAGTACTTC,CATGSQIEQYF
NA,TRBJ1-5,NA,TRBV3-1,TGTGCCAGCAGCCAGGGCAGGCTCAATCAGCCCCAGCATTTT,CASSQGRLNQPQHF
TRBD1,TRBJ2-7,NA,TRBV7-9,TGTGCCAGCAGCTTAATGGGACAGAGTTACGAGCAGTACTTC,CASSLMGQSYEQYF
TRBD2,TRBJ2-2,many,TRBV2,TGTGCCAGCTGGTTCGCGGGAGCTAGGCCCGGGGAGCTGTTTTTT,CASWFAGARPGELFF
TRBD2,TRBJ2-3,few,TRBV13,TGTGCCAGCAGCTTGGGTCTAGCGGGAGGTTCGGCAGATACGCAGTATTTT,CASSLGLAGGSADTQYF
NA,TRBJ2-1,many,TRBV2,TGTGCCAGCCAACTTAATGAGCAGTTCTTC,CASQLNEQFF
NA,TRBJ2-2,many,TRBV29-1,TGCAGCGCTGACCTGCGGTACACCGGGGAGCTGTTTTTT,CSADLRYTGELFF
TRBD2,TRBJ2-7,many,TRBV7-9,TGTGCCAGCAGCTCCTCCGGGACTAGCGGGAGAGGAGGGCAGTACTTC,CASSSSGTSGRGGQYF
NA,TRBJ2-5,many,TRBV11-2,TGTGCCAGCAGCACCCTCTCCCAAGAGACCCAGTACTTC,CASSTLSQETQYF
TRBD1,TRBJ1-6,few,TRBV3-1,TGTGCCAGCAGCCAAGCCGGGACCAACAGGGGATCACCCCTCCACTTT,CASSQAGTNRGSPLHF
NA,TRBJ2-7,few,TRBV18,TGTGCCAGCTCTCCTGATGGGGCGTCCGAGCAGTACTTC,CASSPDGASEQYF
TRBD2,TRBJ2-2,many,TRBV7-9,TGTGCCAGCAGCTTATCTAGCGGGAGTAACACCGGGGAGCTGTTTTTT,CASSLSSGSNTGELFF
NA,TRBJ2-2,many,TRBV7-3,TGTGCCAGCGGAGGTGGTGTAGGGGAGCTGTTTTTT,CASGGGVGELFF
NA,TRBJ2-2,few,TRBV11-3,TGTGCCAGCAGCTTTGTGGGCTCCGGGGAGCTGTTTTTT,CASSFVGSGELFF
NA,TRBJ1-3,many,TRBV3-1,TGTGCCAGCAGCCAAGATTGGAGAAACACCATATATTTT,CASSQDWRNTIYF
NA,TRBJ2-7,many,TRBV25-1,TGTGCCAGCAGTGAAAGGTACGAGCAGTACTTC,CASSERYEQYF
NA,TRBJ1-1,many,TRBV11-2,TGTGCCAGCAGACCAGGGGCCCAATACACTGAAGCTTTCTTT,CASRPGAQYTEAFF